This TCR beta chain was retrieved from a study of T cells in Graves' hyperthyroidism and ophthalmopathy. Germline V lookup: CDR1 MNHEY, CDR2 SVGAGI. This CDR3 is built from 17 residues. J gave up 5 bases and V 2 bases, and 11 bases lay outside the gene matches. RNA transcripts served as the template for amplifying TCR beta CDR3 regions. A set of HTBI primers served as the primers for a first-round RT-PCR of the TCR CDR3. A single record per CDR3 protein comes from TCRdb applying MiXCR to the multiplex PCR reads. The table includes fewer than 300,000 distinct CDR3 sequences, approximately 14% detected once. This clonotype occurred many times. Blood sampling occurred at first hyperthyroidism diagnosis, ahead of any ophthalmopathy symptoms.

The TCR sequence derives from a woman in her forties or fifties with Graves' hyperthyroidism that later progressed to Graves' ophthalmopathy. The sequenced sample was blood. The rearrangement uses TRBV6-5 and TRBJ1-5; 8 nucleotides agree with TRBD1. CDR3 sequence reads: CASSYGQGARRDQPQHF. In DNA, the CDR3 is TGTGCCAGCAGTTACGGGCAGGGGGCTCGTAGGGATCAGCCCCAGCATTTT.